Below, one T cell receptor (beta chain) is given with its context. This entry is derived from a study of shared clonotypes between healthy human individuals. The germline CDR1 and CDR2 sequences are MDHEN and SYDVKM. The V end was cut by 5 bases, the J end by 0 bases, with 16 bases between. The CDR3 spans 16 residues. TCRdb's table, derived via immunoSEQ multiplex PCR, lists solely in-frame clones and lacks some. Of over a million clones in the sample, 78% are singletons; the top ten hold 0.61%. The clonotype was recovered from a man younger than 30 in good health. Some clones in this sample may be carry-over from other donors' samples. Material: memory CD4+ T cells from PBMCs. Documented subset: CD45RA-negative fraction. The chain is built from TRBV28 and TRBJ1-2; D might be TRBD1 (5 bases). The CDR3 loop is CASSPTGPRTNYGYTF. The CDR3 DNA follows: TGTGCCAGCAGTCCTACGGGACCGAGAACTAACTATGGCTACACCTTC.